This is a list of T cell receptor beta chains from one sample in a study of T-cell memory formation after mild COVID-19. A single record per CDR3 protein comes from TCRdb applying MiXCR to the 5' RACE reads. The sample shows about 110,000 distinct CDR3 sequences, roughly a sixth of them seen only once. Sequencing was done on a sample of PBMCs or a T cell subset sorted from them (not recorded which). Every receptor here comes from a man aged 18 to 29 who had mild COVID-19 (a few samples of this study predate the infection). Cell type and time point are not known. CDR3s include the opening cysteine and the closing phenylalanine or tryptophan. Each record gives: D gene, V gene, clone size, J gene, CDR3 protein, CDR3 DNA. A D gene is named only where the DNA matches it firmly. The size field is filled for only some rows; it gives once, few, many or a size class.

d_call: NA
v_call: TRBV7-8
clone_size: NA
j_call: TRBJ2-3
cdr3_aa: CASSLDRGATDTQYF
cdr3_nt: TGTGCCAGCAGCTTAGATCGGGGGGCCACAGATACGCAGTATTTT

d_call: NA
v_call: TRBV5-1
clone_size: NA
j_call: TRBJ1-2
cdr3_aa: CASSLAAGDGYTF
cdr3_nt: TGCGCCAGCAGCTTGGCGGCAGGGGATGGCTACACCTTC

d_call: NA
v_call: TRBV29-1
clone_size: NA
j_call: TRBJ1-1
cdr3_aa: CSHGGNTEAFF
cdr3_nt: TGCAGCCACGGGGGGAACACTGAAGCTTTCTTT

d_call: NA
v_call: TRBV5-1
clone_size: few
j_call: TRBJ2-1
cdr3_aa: CASSLVAGYNEQFF
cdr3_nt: TGCGCCAGCAGCTTGGTTGCAGGGTACAATGAGCAGTTCTTC

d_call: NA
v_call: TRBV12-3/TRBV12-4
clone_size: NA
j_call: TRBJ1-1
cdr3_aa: CASSDDGTNTEAFF
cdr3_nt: TGTGCCAGCAGTGACGACGGGACGAACACTGAAGCTTTCTTT

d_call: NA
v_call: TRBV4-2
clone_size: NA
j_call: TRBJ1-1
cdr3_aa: CASSQALARNTEAFF
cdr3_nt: TGTGCCAGCAGCCAAGCTCTAGCGAGAAACACTGAAGCTTTCTTT

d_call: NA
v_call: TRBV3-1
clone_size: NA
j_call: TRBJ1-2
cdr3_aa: CASSQGSKGYTF
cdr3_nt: TGTGCCAGCAGCCAGGGGAGTAAAGGCTACACCTTC

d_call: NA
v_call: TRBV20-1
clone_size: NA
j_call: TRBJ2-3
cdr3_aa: CSDMMASTDTQYF
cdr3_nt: TGCAGTGATATGATGGCTAGCACAGATACGCAGTATTTT

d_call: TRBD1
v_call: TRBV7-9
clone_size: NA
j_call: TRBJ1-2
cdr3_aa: CASSHRGAYDGYTF
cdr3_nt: TGTGCCAGCAGCCACAGGGGTGCCTATGATGGCTACACCTTC

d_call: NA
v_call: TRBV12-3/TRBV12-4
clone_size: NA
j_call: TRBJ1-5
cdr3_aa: CGVGTGNQPQHF
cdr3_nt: TGTGGCGTGGGCACGGGCAATCAGCCCCAGCATTTT

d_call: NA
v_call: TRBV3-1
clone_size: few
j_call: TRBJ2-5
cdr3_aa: CASSQNSAPQETQYF
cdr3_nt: TGTGCCAGCAGCCAAAATTCAGCCCCCCAAGAGACCCAGTACTTC

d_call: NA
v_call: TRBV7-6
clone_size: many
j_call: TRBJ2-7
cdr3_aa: CASSLGPDYEQYF
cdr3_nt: TGTGCCAGCAGCTTAGGGCCCGACTACGAGCAGTACTTC

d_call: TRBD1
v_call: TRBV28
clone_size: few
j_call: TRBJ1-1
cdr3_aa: CASSKEGAYTEAFF
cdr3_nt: TGTGCCAGCAGTAAGGAGGGGGCGTACACTGAAGCTTTCTTT

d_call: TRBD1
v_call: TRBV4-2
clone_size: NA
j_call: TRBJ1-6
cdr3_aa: CASSQDRSMGTDSPLHF
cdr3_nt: TGTGCCAGCAGCCAAGATCGGTCTATGGGGACAGATTCACCCCTCCACTTT

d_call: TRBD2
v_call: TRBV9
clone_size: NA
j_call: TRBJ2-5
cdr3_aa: CASSHTSAEETQYF
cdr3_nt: TGTGCCAGCAGCCATACTAGCGCTGAAGAGACCCAGTACTTC

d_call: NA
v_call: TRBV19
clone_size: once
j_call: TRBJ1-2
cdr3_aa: CASRFTYGYTF
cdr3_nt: TGTGCCAGTAGGTTTACCTATGGCTACACCTTC

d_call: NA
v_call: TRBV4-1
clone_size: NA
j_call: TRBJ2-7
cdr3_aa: CASSQDPGEQYF
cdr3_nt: TGCGCCAGCAGCCAAGATCCGGGTGAGCAGTACTTC

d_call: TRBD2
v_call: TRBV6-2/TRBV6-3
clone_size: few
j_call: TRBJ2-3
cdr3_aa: CASSYATGTSLTDTQYF
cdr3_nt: TGTGCCAGCAGTTACGCAACCGGGACTAGCCTCACAGATACGCAGTATTTT

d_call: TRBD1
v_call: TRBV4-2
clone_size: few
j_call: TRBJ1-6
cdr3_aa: CASSQEQGVDSPLHF
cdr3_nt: TGTGCCAGCAGCCAAGAACAGGGGGTGGACTCACCCCTCCACTTT

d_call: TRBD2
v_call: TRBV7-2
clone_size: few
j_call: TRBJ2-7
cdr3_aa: CASSLLAGGRYEQYF
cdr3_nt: TGTGCCAGCAGCCTGCTAGCGGGGGGCCGCTACGAGCAGTACTTC

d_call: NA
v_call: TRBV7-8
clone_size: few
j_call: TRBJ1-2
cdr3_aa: CASSPTEVNYGYTF
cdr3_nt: TGTGCCAGCAGCCCGACAGAGGTTAACTATGGCTACACCTTC

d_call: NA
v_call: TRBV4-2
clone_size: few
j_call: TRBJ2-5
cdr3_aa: CASSQDGQETQYF
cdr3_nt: TGTGCCAGCAGCCAAGATGGGCAAGAGACCCAGTACTTC

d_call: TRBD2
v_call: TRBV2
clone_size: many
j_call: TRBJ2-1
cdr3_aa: CASRASGGSQFF
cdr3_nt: TGTGCCAGCAGGGCTAGCGGGGGGTCGCAGTTCTTC

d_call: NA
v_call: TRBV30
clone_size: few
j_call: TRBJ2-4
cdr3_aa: CAWSAAWNIQYF
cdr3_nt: TGTGCCTGGAGTGCCGCTTGGAACATTCAGTACTTC

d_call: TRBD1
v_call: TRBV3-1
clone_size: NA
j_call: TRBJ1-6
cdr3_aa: CASSHRDRVPESPLHF
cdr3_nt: TGTGCCAGCAGCCACCGGGACAGGGTACCTGAGTCACCCCTCCACTTT

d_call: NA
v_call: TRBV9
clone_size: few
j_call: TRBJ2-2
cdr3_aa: CASSVAGLNTGELFF
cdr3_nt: TGTGCCAGCAGCGTAGCGGGTCTTAACACCGGGGAGCTGTTTTTT

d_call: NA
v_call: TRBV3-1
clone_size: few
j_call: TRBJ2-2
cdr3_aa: CASSQEPASNTGELFF
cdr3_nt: TGTGCCAGCAGCCAAGAACCAGCATCGAACACCGGGGAGCTGTTTTTT

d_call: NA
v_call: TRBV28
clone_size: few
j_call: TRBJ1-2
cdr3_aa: CASSSQPYGYTF
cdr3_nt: TGTGCCAGCAGTTCACAGCCCTATGGCTACACCTTC

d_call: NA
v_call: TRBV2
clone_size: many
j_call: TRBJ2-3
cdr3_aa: CASSAQDRDTQYF
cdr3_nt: TGTGCCAGCAGTGCACAGGATAGGGATACGCAGTATTTT

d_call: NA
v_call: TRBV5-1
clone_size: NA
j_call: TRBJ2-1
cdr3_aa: CASNPITGQGTEQFF
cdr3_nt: TGCGCCAGCAACCCAATCACAGGGCAAGGGACTGAGCAGTTCTTC

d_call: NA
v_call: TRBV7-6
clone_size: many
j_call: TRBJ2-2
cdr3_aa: CASSDAPVNTGELFF
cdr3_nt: TGTGCCAGCAGCGACGCACCGGTGAACACCGGGGAGCTGTTTTTT

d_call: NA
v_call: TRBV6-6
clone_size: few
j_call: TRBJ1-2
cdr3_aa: CASSYSNGGLGGYTF
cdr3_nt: TGTGCCAGCAGTTACTCGAACGGGGGGCTAGGCGGCTACACCTTC

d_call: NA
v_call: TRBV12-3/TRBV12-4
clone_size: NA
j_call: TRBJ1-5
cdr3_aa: CASSLGNGGSDQPQHF
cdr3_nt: TGTGCCAGCAGTTTAGGGAACGGAGGGTCTGATCAGCCCCAGCATTTT

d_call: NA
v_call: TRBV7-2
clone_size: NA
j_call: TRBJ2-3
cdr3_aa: CASSPRTGHTQYF
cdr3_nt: TGTGCCAGCAGCCCGAGAACTGGTCATACGCAGTATTTT

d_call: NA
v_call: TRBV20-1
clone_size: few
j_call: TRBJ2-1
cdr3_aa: CSALANEQFF
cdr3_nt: TGCAGTGCGTTGGCCAATGAGCAGTTCTTC

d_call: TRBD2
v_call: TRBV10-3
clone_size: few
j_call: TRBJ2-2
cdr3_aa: CAILPAGGAVSSNTGELFF
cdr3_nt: TGTGCCATCTTGCCAGCGGGGGGGGCTGTGTCCTCGAACACCGGGGAGCTGTTTTTT

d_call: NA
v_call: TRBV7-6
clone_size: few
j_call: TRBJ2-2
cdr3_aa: CASSLVTGWSGELFF
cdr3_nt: TGTGCCAGCAGCTTAGTTACAGGGTGGTCCGGGGAGCTGTTTTTT

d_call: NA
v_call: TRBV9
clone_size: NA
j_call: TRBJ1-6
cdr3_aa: CASSVDASSYNSPLHF
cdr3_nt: TGTGCCAGCAGCGTAGATGCGAGCTCCTATAATTCACCCCTCCACTTT